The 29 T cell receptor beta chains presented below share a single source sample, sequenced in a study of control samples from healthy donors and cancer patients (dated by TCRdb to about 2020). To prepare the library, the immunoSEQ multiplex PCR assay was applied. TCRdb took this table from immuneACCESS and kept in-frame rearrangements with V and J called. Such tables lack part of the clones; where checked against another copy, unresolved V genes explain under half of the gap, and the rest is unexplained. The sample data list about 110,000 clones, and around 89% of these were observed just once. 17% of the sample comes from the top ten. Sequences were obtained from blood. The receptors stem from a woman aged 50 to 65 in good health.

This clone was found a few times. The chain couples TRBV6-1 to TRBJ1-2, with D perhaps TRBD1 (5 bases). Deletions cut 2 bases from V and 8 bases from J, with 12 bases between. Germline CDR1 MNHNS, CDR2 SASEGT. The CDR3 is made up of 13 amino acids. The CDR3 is CASSEMAGFGYTF. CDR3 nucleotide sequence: TGTGCCAGCAGTGAAATGGCAGGGTTCGGCTACACCTTC.

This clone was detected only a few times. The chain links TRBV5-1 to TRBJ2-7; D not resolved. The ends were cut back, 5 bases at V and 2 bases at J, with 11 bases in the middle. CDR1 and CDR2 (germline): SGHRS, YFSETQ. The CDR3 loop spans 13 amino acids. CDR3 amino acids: CASRSTATYEQYF. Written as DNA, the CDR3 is TGCGCCAGCAGGTCCACGGCCACCTACGAGCAGTACTTC. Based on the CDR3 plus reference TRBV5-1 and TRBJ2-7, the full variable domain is KAGVTQTPRYLIKTRGQQVTLSCSPISGHRSVSWYQQTPGQGLQFLFEYFSETQRNKGNFPGRFSGRQFSNSRSEMNVSTLELGDSALYLCASRSTATYEQYFGPGTRLTVT.

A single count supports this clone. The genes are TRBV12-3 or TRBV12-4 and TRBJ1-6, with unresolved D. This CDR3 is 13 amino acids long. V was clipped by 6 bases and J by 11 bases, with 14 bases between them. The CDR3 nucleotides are TGTGCCAGCAGCCGAGACGGTAGGGCACCCCTCCACTTT. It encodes CASSRDGRAPLHF.

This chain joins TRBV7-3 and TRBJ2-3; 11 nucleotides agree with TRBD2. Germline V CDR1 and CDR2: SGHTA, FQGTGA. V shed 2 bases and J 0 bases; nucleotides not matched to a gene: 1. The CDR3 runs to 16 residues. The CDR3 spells CASSLRLAGSTDTQYF. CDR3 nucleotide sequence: TGTGCCAGCAGCTTACGACTAGCGGGGAGCACAGATACGCAGTATTTT.

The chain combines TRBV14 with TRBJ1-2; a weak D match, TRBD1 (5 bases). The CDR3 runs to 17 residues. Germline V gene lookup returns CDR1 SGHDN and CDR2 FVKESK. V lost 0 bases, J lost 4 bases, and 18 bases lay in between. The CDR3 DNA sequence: TGTGCCAGCAGCCAAGAAAGGGGCTCGCAGTCGAGCTATGGCTACACCTTC. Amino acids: CASSQERGSQSSYGYTF.

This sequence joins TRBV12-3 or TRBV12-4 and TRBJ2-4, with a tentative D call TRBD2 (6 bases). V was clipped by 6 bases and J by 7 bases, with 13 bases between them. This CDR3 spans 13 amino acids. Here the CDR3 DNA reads TGTGCCAGCAGGGGAACTAGCACGAACATTCAGTACTTC. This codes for CASRGTSTNIQYF.

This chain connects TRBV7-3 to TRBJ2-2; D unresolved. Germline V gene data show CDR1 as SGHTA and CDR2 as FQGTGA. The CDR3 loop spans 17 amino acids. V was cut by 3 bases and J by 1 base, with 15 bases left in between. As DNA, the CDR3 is TGTGCCAGCAGCTTGGACGTCACGAGACAGAACACCGGGGAGCTGTTTTTT. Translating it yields CASSLDVTRQNTGELFF.

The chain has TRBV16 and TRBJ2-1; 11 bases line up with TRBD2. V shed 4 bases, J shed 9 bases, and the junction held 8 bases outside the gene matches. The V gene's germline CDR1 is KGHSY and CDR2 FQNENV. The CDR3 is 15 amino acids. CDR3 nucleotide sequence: TGTGCCAGCAGCCTCCTAGCGGGAGGTTCGAGTGAGCAGTTCTTC. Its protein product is CASSLLAGGSSEQFF.

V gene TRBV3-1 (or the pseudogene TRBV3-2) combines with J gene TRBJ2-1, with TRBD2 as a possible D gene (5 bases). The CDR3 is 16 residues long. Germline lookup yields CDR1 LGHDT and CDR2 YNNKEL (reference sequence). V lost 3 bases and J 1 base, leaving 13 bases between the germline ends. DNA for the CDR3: TGTGCCAGCAGCCAGATTCGGGGAGCTTCCTACAATGAGCAGTTCTTC. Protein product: CASSQIRGASYNEQFF.

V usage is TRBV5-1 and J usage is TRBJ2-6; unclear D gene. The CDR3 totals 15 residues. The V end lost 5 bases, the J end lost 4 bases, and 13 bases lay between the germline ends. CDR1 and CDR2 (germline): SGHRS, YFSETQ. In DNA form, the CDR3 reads TGCGCCAGCAGGCCGGAGTTGTCCGGGGCCAACGTCCTGACTTTC. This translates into CASRPELSGANVLTF.

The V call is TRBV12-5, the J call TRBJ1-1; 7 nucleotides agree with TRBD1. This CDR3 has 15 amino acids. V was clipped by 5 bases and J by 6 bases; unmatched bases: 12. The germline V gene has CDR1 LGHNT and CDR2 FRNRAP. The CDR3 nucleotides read TGTGCTAGTGGTACCGGACAGGATTGGGAACCTGAAGCTTTCTTT. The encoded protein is CASGTGQDWEPEAFF.

CDR3 region: CASSYRRGQNNEQFF. CDR3 DNA sequence: TGTGCCAGCAGTTACAGGAGGGGACAAAACAATGAGCAGTTCTTC. The chain carries TRBV6-2 or TRBV6-3 and TRBJ2-1; D possibly matches TRBD1 or TRBD2 (6 bases each). CDR1 is MNHEY and CDR2 is SVGEGT in the germline V gene. Trimming removed 2 bases at V and 5 bases at J, with 13 bases between. The CDR3 totals 15 residues.

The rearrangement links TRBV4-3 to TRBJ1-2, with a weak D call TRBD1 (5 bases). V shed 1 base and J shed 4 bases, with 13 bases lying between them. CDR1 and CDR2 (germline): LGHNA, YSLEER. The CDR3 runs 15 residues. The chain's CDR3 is CASSQGDVGGYGYTF. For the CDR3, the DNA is TGCGCCAGCAGCCAAGGGGACGTAGGAGGCTATGGCTACACCTTC.

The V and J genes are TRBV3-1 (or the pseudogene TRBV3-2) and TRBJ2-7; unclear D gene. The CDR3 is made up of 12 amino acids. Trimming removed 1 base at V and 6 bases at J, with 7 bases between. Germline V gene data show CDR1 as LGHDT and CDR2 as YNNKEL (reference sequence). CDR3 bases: TGTGCCAGCAGCCAAGTAGGGTCCGAGCAGTACTTC. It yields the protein CASSQVGSEQYF.

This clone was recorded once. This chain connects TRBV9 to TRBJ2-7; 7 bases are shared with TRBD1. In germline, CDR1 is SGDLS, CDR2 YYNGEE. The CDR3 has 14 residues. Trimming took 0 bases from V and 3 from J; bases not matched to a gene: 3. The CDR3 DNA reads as TGTGCCAGCAGCGTAGAGGGGACAGACTACGAGCAGTACTTC. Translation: CASSVEGTDYEQYF.

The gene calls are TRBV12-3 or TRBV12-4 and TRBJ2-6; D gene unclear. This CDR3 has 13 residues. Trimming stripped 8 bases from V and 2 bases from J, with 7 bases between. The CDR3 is CASSKAGANVLTF. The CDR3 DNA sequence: TGTGCCAGCTCCAAAGCTGGGGCCAACGTCCTGACTTTC.

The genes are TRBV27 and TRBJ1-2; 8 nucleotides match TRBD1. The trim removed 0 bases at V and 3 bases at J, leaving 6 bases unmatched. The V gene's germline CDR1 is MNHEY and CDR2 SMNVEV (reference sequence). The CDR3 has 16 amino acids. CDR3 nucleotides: TGTGCCAGCAGTTTATCGTTACCAGGGGGCTACTATGGCTACACCTTC. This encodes CASSLSLPGGYYGYTF.

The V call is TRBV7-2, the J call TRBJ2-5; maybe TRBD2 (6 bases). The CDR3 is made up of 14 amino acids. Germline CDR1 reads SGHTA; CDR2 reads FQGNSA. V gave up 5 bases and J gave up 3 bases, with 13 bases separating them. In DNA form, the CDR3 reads TGTGCCAGCAGCCTAGGCGGGGCAGAAGAGACCCAGTACTTC. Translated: CASSLGGAEETQYF. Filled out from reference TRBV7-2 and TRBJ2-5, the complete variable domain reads GAGVSQSPSNKVTEKGKDVELRCDPISGHTALYWYRQSLGQGLEFLIYFQGNSAPDKSGLPSDRFSAERTGGSVSTLTIQRTQQEDSAVYLCASSLGGAEETQYFGPGTRLLVL.

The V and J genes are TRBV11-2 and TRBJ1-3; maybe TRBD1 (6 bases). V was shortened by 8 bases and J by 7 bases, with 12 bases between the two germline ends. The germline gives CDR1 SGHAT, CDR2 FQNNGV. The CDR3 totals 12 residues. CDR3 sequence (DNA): TGTGCCAGCGAGGGGGGACACAACACCATATATTTT. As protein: CASEGGHNTIYF. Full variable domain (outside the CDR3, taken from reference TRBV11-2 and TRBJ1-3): EAGVAQSPRYKIIEKRQSVAFWCNPISGHATLYWYQQILGQGPKLLIQFQNNGVVDDSQLPKDRFSAERLKGVDSTLKIQPAKLEDSAVYLCASEGGHNTIYFGEGSWLTVV.

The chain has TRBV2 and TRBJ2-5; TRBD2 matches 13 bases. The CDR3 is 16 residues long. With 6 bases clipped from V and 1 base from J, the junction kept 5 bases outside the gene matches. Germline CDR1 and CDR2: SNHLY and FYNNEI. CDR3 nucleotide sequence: TGTGCCAGCAGACCGGGACTAGCGGGGTCCCAAGAGACCCAGTACTTC. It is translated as CASRPGLAGSQETQYF.

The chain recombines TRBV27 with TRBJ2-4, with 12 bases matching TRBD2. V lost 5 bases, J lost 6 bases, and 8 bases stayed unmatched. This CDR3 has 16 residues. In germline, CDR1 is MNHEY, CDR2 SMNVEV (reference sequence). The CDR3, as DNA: TGTGCCAGCAGTCTGGGACTAGCGGGTGCAATAAACATTCAGTACTTC. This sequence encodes CASSLGLAGAINIQYF.

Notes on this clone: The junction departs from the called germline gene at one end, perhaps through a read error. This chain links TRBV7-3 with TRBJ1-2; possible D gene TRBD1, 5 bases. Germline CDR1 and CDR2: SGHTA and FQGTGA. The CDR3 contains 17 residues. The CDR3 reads CASTLTPGPSILGGYTF. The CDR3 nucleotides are TGTGCCAGCACCTTAACACCGGGACCATCAATTCTTGGGGGCTACACCTTC. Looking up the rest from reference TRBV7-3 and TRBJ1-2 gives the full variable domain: GAGVSQTPSNKVTEKGKYVELRCDPISGHTALYWYRQSLGQGPEFLIYFQGTGAADDSGLPNDRFFAVRPEGSVSTLKIQRTERGDSAVYLCASTLTPGPSILGGYTFGSGTRLTVV.

This CDR3 reads CASSRGGVWADTQYF. The CDR3 region has the DNA TGTGCCAGCAGCCGGGGCGGGGTGTGGGCAGATACGCAGTATTTT. This chain links TRBV7-3 with TRBJ2-3; the D gene is possibly TRBD2 (6 bases). The V end was cut by 5 bases, the J end by 4 bases, with 16 bases between. Germline V lookup: CDR1 SGHTA, CDR2 FQGTGA. The CDR3 sequence is 15 residues long.

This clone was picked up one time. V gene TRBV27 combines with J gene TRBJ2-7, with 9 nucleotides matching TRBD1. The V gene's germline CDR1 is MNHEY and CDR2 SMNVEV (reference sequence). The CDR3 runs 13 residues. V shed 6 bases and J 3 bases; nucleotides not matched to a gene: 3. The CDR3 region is CASRGQGHYEQYV. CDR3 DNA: TGTGCCAGCAGGGGACAGGGTCACTACGAGCAGTACGTC.

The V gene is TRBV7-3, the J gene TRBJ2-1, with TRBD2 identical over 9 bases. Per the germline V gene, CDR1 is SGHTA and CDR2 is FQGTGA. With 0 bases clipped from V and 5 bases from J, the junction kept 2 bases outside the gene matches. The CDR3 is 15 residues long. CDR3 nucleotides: TGTGCCAGCAGCTTAACGCTAGCGGGGAACAATGAGCAGTTCTTC. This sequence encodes CASSLTLAGNNEQFF.

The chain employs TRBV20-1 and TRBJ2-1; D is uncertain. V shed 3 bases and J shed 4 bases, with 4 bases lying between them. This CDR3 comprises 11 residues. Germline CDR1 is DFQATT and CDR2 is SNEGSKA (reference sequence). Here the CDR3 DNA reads TGCAGTGCTAGCGTGTACAATGAGCAGTTCTTC. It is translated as CSASVYNEQFF.

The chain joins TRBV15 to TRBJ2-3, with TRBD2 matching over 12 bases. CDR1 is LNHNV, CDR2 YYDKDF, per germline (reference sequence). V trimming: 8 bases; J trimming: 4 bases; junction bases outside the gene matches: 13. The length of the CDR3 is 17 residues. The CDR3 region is CATGKGGLAGGADTQYF. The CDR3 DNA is TGTGCCACCGGGAAAGGTGGGCTAGCGGGAGGGGCAGATACGCAGTATTTT.

In DNA, the CDR3 is TGCGCCAGCAGCCTTTCGGCAGGGGGCGAAAACATTCAGTACTTC. Its translation: CASSLSAGGENIQYF. The chain is built from TRBV4-3 and TRBJ2-4; TRBD1 aligns across 8 bases. CDR1 and CDR2 from the germline V gene are LGHNA and YSLEER. The CDR3 totals 15 residues. V shed 4 bases and J 5 bases; nucleotides not matched to a gene: 7.

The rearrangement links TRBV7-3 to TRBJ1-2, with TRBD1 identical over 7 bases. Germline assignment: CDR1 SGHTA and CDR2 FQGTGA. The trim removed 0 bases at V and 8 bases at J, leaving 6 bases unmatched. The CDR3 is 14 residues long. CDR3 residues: CASSLTLAGGGYTF. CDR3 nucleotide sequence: TGTGCCAGCAGCTTAACGTTGGCAGGGGGAGGCTACACCTTC. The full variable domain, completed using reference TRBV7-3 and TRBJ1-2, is GAGVSQTPSNKVTEKGKYVELRCDPISGHTALYWYRQSLGQGPEFLIYFQGTGAADDSGLPNDRFFAVRPEGSVSTLKIQRTERGDSAVYLCASSLTLAGGGYTFGSGTRLTVV.